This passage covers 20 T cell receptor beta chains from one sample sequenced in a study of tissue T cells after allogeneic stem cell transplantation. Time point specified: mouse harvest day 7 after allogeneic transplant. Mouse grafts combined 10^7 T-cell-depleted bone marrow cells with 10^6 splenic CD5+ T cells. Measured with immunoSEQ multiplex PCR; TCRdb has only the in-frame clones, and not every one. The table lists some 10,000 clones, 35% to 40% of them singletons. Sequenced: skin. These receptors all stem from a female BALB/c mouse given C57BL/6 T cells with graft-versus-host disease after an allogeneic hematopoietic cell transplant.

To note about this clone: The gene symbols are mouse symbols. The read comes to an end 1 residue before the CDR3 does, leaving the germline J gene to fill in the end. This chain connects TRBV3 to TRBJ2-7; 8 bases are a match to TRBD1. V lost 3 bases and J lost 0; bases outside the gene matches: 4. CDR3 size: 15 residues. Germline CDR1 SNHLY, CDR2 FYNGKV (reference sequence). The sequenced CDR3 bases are TGTGCCAGCAGCTTCCGGGACAGGAGCTCCTATGAACAGTAC. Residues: CASSFRDRSSYEQY. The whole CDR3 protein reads CASSFRDRSSYEQYF. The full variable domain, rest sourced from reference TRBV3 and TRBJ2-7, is GPKVLQIPSHQIIDMGQMVTLNCDPVSNHLYFYWYKQILGQQMEFLVNFYNGKVMEKSKLFKDQFSVERPDGSYFTLKIQPTALEDSAVYFCASSFRDRSSYEQYFGPGTRLTVL.

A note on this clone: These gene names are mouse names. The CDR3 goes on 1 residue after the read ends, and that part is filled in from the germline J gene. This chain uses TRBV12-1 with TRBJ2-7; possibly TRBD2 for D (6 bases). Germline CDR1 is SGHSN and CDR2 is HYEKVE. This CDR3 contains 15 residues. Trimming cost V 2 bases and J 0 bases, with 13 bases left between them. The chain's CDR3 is CASSPRGESSYEQYF. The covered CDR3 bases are TGTGCCAGCTCTCCCCGGGGGGAGAGCTCCTATGAACAGTAC.

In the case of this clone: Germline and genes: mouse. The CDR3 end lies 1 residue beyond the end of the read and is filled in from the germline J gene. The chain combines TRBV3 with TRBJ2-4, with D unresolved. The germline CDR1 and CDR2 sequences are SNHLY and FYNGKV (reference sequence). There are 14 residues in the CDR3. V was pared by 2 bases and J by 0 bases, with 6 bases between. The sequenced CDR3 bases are TGTGCCAGCAGCTTAACGGGTAGTCAAAACACCTTGTAC. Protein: CASSLTGSQNTLY. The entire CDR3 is CASSLTGSQNTLYF.

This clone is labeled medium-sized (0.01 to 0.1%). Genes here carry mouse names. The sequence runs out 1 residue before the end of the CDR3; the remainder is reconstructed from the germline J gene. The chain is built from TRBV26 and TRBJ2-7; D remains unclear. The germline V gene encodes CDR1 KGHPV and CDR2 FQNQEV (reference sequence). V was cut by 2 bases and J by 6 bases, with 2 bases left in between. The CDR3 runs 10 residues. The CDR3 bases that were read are TGTGCCAGCAGTCTGGGTGAACAGTAC. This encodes CASSLGEQY. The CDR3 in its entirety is CASSLGEQYF. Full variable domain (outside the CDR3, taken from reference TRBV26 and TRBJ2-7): NSKVIQTPRYLVKGQGQKAKMRCIPEKGHPVVFWYQQNKNNEFKFLINFQNQEVLQQIDMTEKRFSAECPSNSPCSLEIQSSEAGDSALYLCASSLGEQYFGPGTRLTVL.

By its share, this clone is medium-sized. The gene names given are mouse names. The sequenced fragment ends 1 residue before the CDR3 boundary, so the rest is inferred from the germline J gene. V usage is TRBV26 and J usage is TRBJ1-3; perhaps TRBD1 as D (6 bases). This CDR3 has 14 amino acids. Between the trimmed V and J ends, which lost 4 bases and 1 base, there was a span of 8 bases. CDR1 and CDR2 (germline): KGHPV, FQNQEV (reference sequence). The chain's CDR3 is CASSRTGSGNTLYF. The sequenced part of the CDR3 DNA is TGTGCCAGCAGTCGAACAGGGTCTGGAAATACGCTCTAT.

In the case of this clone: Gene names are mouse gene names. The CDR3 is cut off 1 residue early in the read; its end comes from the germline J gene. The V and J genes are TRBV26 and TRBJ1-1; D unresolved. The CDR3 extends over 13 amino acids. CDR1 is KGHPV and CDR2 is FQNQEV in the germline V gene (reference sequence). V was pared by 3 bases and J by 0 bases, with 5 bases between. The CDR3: CASSLGTNTEVFF. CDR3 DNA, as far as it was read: TGTGCCAGCAGTCTCGGGACAAACACAGAAGTCTTC.

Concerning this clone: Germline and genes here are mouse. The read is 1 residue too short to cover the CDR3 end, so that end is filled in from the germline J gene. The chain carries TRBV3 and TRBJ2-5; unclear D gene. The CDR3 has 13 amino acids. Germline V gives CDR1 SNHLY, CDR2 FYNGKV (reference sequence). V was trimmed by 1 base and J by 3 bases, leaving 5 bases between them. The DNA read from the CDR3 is TGTGCCAGCAGCTTAGAACGGCAAGACACCCAGTAC. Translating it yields CASSLERQDTQY. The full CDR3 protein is CASSLERQDTQYF.

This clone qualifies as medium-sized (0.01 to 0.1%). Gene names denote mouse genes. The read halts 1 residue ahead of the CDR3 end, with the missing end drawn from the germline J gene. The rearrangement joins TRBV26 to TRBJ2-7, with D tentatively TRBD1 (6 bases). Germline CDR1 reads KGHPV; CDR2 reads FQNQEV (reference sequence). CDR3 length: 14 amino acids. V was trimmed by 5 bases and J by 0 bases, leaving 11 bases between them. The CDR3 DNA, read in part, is TGTGCCAGCAGTATCCGGGACATCTCCTATGAACAGTAC. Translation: CASSIRDISYEQY. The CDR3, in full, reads CASSIRDISYEQYF.

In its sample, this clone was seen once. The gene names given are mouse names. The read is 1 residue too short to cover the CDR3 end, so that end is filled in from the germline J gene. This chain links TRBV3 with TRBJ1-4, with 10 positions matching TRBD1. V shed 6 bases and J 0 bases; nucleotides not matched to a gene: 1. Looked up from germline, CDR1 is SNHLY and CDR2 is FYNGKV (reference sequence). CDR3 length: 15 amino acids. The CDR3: CASRDRGLSNERLFF. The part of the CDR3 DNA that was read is TGTGCCAGCAGAGACAGGGGGCTTTCCAACGAAAGATTATTT.

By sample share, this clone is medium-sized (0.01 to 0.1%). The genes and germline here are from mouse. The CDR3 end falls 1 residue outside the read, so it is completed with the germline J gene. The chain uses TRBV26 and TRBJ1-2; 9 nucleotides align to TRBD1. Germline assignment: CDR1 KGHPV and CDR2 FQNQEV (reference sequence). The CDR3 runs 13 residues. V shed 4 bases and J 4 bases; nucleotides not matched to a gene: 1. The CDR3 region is CASSQDRGSDYTF. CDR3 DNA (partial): TGTGCCAGCAGTCAGGACAGGGGCTCCGACTACACC. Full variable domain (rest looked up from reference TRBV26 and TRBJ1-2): NSKVIQTPRYLVKGQGQKAKMRCIPEKGHPVVFWYQQNKNNEFKFLINFQNQEVLQQIDMTEKRFSAECPSNSPCSLEIQSSEAGDSALYLCASSQDRGSDYTFGSGTRLLVI.

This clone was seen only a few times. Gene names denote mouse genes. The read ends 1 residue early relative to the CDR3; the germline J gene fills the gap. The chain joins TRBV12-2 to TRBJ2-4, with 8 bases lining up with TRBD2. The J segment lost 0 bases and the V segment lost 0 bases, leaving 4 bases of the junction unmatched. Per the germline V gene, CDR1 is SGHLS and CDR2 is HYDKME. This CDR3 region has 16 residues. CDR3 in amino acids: CASSLVTGGSQNTLYF. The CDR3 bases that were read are TGTGCCAGCTCTCTCGTAACTGGGGGAAGTCAAAACACCTTGTAC.

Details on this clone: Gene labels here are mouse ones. The CDR3 here is CASSREGTEQYF. The DNA read from the CDR3 is TGTGCCAGCTCTCGGGAAGGGACTGAACAGTAC. The rearrangement joins TRBV12-2 to TRBJ2-7; D may correspond to TRBD1 or TRBD2 (5 bases each). The read ends 1 residue before the CDR3 terminus; that terminus is restored from the germline J gene. Trimming left V 2 bases short and J 6 bases short, with 10 bases between. Germline V lookup: CDR1 SGHLS, CDR2 HYDKME. The CDR3 has 12 residues.

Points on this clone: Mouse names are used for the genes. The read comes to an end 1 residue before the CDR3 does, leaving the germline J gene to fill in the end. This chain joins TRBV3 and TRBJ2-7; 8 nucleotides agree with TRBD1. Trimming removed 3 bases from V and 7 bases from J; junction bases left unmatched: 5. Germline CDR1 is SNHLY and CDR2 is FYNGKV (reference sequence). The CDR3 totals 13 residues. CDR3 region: CASSFQGAGEQYF. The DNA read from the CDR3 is TGTGCCAGCAGCTTCCAGGGGGCGGGGGAACAGTAC. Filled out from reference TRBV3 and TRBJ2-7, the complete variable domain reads GPKVLQIPSHQIIDMGQMVTLNCDPVSNHLYFYWYKQILGQQMEFLVNFYNGKVMEKSKLFKDQFSVERPDGSYFTLKIQPTALEDSAVYFCASSFQGAGEQYFGPGTRLTVL.

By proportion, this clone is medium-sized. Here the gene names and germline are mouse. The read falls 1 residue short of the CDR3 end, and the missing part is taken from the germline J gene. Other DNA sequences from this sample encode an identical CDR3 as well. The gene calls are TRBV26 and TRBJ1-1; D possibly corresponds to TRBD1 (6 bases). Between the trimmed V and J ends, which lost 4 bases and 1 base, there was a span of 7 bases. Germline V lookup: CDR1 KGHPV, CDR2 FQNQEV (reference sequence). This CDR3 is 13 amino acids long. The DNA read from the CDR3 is TGTGCCAGCAGTCCGGGACAAAACACAGAAGTCTTC. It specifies CASSPGQNTEVF. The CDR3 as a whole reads CASSPGQNTEVFF. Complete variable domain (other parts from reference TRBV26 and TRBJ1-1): NSKVIQTPRYLVKGQGQKAKMRCIPEKGHPVVFWYQQNKNNEFKFLINFQNQEVLQQIDMTEKRFSAECPSNSPCSLEIQSSEAGDSALYLCASSPGQNTEVFFGKGTRLTVV.

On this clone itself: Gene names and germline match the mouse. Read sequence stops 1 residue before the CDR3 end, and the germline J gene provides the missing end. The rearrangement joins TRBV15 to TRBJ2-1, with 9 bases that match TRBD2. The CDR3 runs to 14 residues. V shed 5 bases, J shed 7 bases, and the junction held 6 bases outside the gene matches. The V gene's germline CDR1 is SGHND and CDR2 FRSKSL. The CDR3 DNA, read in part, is TGTGCCAGCAGTCTTGGGGGGGCGAGGGCTGAGCAGTTC. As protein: CASSLGGARAEQF. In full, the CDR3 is CASSLGGARAEQFF.

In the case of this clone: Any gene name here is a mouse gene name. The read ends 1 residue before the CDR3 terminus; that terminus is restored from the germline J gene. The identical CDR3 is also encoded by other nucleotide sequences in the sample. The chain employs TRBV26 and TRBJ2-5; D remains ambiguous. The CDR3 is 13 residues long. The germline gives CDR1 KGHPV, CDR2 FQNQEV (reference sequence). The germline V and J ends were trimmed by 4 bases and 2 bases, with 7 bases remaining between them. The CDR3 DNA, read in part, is TGTGCCAGCAGTCCTCGCGGCCAAGACACCCAGTAC. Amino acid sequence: CASSPRGQDTQY. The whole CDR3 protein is CASSPRGQDTQYF.

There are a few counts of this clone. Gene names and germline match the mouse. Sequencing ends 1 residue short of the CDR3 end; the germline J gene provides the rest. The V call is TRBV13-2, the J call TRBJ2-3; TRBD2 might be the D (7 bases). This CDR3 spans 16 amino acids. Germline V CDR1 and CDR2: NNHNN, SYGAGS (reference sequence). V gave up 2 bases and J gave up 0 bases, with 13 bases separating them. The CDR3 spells CASGELWGRSAETLYF. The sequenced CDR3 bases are TGTGCCAGCGGTGAGCTCTGGGGGCGGAGTGCAGAAACGCTGTAT.

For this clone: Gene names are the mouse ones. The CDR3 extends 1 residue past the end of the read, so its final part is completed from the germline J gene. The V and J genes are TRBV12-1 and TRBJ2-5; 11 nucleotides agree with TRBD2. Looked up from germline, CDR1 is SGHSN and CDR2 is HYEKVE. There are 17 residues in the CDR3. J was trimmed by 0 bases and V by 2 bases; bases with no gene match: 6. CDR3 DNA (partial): TGTGCCAGCTCTCCCGGACTGGGGGGTTCTAACCAAGACACCCAGTAC. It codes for CASSPGLGGSNQDTQY. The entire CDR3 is CASSPGLGGSNQDTQYF.

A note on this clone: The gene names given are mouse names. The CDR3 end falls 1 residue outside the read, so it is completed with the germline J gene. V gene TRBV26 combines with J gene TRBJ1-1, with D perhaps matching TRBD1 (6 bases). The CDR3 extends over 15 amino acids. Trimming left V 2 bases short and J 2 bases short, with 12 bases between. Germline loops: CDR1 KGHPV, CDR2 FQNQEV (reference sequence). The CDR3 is CASSLAGAPNTEVFF. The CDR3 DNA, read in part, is TGTGCCAGCAGTCTGGCGGGGGCCCCCAACACAGAAGTCTTC.

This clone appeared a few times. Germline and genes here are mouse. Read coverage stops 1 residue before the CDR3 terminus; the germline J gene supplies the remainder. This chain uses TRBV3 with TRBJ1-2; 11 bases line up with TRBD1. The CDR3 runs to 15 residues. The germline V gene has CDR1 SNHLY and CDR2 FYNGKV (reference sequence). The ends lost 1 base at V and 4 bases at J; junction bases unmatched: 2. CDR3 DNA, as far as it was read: TGTGCCAGCAGCTTAGGTGGGACAGGGGGCTCCGACTACACC. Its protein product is CASSLGGTGGSDYT. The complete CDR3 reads CASSLGGTGGSDYTF.